This TCR beta chain was identified during a study of blood T cells in healthy people across ages. Individuals who donated were healthy Caucasians from Russia aged roughly 6 to 90. For the second PCR, which ran for about 7 to 11 cycles, a sample-barcoded 5' primer and a J-beta primer mix were used. TCRdb itself ran the 5' RACE reads through MiXCR, one entry per CDR3 protein. Of roughly 800,000 distinct CDR3 sequences listed, over 45% were seen once; the top ten hold approximately 21%. V lost 8 bases and J lost 11, with 18 bases in between. The CDR3 contains 11 residues. Germline V gene lookup returns CDR1 SQVTM and CDR2 ANQGSEA.

Sequenced: blood. The TCR was taken from a man aged 30 to 39 in good health. This chain joins TRBV29-1 and TRBJ2-5, with no clear D. CDR3 DNA: TGCAGCCTACTGCAAGGCAATGAGCAGTACTTC. Encoded protein: CSLLQGNEQYF.